This T cell receptor (beta chain) came from a study of CD8+ T cells in alopecia areata. Turning to the study itself: Treated patients took oral tofacitinib at 5 to 10 mg twice daily. Severity in treated patients was scored by percentage of scalp area affected.

TCR sequencing used cDNA made by reverse transcription of extracted RNA. Sequencing was performed with immunoSEQ multiplex PCR; in TCRdb, only in-frame clones are kept and a portion is missing. The sample shows 200,000 to 250,000 clones, around 65% of them seen only once. In regard to this clone: The target antigen is unknown. The same CDR3 can be traced to other DNA sequences in this sample.

Stated treatment: oral pan-JAK inhibitor, 5-10 mg twice daily. Obtained from alopecia areata patients were lesional scalp punch biopsies along with peripheral blood. The germline V gene has CDR1 KGHSH and CDR2 LQKENI. J gave up 9 bases and V 3 bases, and 0 bases lay outside the gene matches. The CDR3 contains 14 residues. Study-level findings and limits: On tofacitinib, scalp and blood still held many of the expanded lesional clones.

The chain uses TRBV18 and TRBJ1-6; 12 positions agree with TRBD1. The source material was CD4+ T cells sorted from blood, sampled at week 4, from a patient treated with tofacitinib. This receptor was identified in a human donor with alopecia areata. The DNA for the CDR3 is TGTGCCAGCTCACCGGGACAGGGGGCTTCACCCCTCCACTTT. Residues: CASSPGQGASPLHF.